Each of the 25 T cell receptor beta chains below was sequenced from the same sample in a study of PD-1 and CTLA-4 blockade in melanoma. The repertoire was sequenced with immunoSEQ multiplex PCR; TCRdb's copy has only in-frame clones and lacks some. The sample yields about 32,000 clones, about 88% seen once. Source: CD8+ T cells from peripheral blood, taken from a patient given anti-PD-1 treatment. These receptors were obtained from a human donor with melanoma.

The chain employs TRBV28 and TRBJ1-6, with 7 bases lining up with TRBD1. The germline V gene has CDR1 MDHEN and CDR2 SYDVKM. With V trimmed by 5 bases and J by 7 bases, 14 bases remained unmatched. CDR3 length equals 17 residues. This CDR3 is CASSPLTGTVYNSPLHF. The CDR3 DNA is TGTGCCAGCAGTCCCCTAACCGGGACAGTCTACAATTCACCCCTCCACTTT. Drawing the rest from reference TRBV28 and TRBJ1-6, the complete variable domain is DVKVTQSSRYLVKRTGEKVFLECVQDMDHENMFWYRQDPGLGLRLIYFSYDVKMKEKGDIPEGYSVSREKKERFSLILESASTNQTSMYLCASSPLTGTVYNSPLHFGNGTRLTVT.

This chain uses TRBV7-3 with TRBJ2-2; no clear D gene. This CDR3 contains 14 residues. Germline CDR1 reads SGHTA; CDR2 reads FQGTGA. Trimming took 5 bases from V and 6 from J, leaving 13 bases between them. The CDR3, as DNA: TGTGCCAGCAGCCCCAACGGCGCTGCCGGGGAGCTGTTTTTT. Translated, it gives CASSPNGAAGELFF.

The sample holds one count of this clone. The rearrangement links TRBV12-3 or TRBV12-4 to TRBJ2-2; D call uncertain. V was cut by 5 bases and J by 6 bases, with 4 bases left in between. The CDR3 consists of 11 residues. The CDR3 protein is CASSEAGELFF. The CDR3 DNA is TGTGCCAGCAGTGAGGCCGGGGAGCTGTTTTTT.

This chain's CDR3 is CASSWTGLYNEQFF. In nucleotides, the CDR3 is TGTGCCAGCAGTTGGACAGGGCTCTACAATGAGCAGTTCTTC. The J gene is TRBJ2-1, the V gene TRBV6-2 or TRBV6-3; 8 bases align to TRBD1. CDR3 length equals 14 residues. CDR1 MNHEY and CDR2 SVGEGT come from the germline V gene. Trimming took 4 bases from V and 3 from J; bases not matched to a gene: 2.

The table lists this clone with a count of one. The chain joins TRBV5-4 to TRBJ2-2; the D is unclear. CDR3 size: 14 residues. The germline V gene has CDR1 SGHNT and CDR2 YYREEE (reference sequence). V shed 7 bases and J shed 3 bases, with 13 bases lying between them. The CDR3 nucleotides read TGTGCCAGCTCTCTACTGGCTTACACCGGGGAGCTGTTTTTT. As protein: CASSLLAYTGELFF. The whole variable domain, filled in from reference TRBV5-4 and TRBJ2-2, reads ETGVTQSPTHLIKTRGQQVTLRCSSQSGHNTVSWYQQALGQGPQFIFQYYREEENGRGNFPPRFSGLQFPNYSSELNVNALELDDSALYLCASSLLAYTGELFFGEGSRLTVL.

The chain uses TRBV12-3 or TRBV12-4 and TRBJ2-7; D gene uncertain. This CDR3 region has 13 residues. Between the trimmed V and J ends, which lost 5 bases and 4 bases, there was a span of 12 bases. CDR3 in amino acids: CASSEAGPYEQYF. CDR3 sequence (DNA): TGTGCCAGCAGTGAGGCAGGTCCTTACGAGCAGTACTTC.

The genes are TRBV27 and TRBJ2-1, with 7 bases lining up with TRBD2. The CDR3 sequence is 14 residues long. Germline V gene sequence: CDR1 MNHEY, CDR2 SMNVEV (reference sequence). V lost 2 bases, J lost 6 bases, and 4 bases stayed unmatched. The CDR3 reads CASSLERGINEQFF. The DNA of the CDR3 is TGTGCCAGCAGTTTAGAGCGGGGAATCAATGAGCAGTTCTTC.

J is TRBJ1-6 and V is TRBV28, with D unresolved. CDR3 size: 11 residues. Germline V gene data show CDR1 as MDHEN and CDR2 as SYDVKM. Trimming removed 8 bases at V and 10 bases at J, with 9 bases between. The CDR3 sequence is CASEGGSPLHF. The CDR3 DNA is TGTGCCAGCGAAGGTGGATCACCCCTCCACTTT.

This clone appeared a single time. J is TRBJ1-2 and V is TRBV28; perhaps TRBD1 as D (6 bases). Germline V gene data show CDR1 as MDHEN and CDR2 as SYDVKM. CDR3 length equals 15 residues. V was trimmed by 5 bases and J by 4 bases, leaving 17 bases between them. CDR3: CASSPPGTRAYGYTF. The CDR3 DNA sequence: TGTGCCAGCAGTCCCCCCGGGACACGGGCCTATGGCTACACCTTC.

V usage is TRBV1 and J usage is TRBJ2-3; TRBD2, the table's D call, was not compared with the DNA. TRBV1 is labeled a pseudogene. The length of the CDR3 is 13 residues. The CDR3 nucleotides read TGCACCAGCAGTCCGGAGGGGACAGATACGCAGTATTTT. The encoded protein is CTSSPEGTDTQYF.

The rearrangement joins TRBV4-2 to TRBJ1-1; D gene ambiguous. This CDR3 contains 14 residues. Germline V gene lookup returns CDR1 LGHNA and CDR2 YNFKEQ. V was cut by 0 bases and J by 1 base, with 6 bases left in between. The DNA for the CDR3 is TGTGCCAGCAGCCAAGAAGGGCGGAACACTGAAGCTTTCTTT. Amino acids: CASSQEGRNTEAFF.

The CDR3: CASSLRGPNQPQHF. For the CDR3, the DNA is TGTGCCAGCAGCTTGAGGGGGCCTAATCAGCCCCAGCATTTT. This chain links TRBV5-6 with TRBJ1-5; TRBD1 matches 7 bases. The CDR3 is made up of 14 amino acids. Germline-derived CDR1 and CDR2 are SGHDT and YYEEEE. Trimming took 1 base from V and 4 from J; bases not matched to a gene: 2.

The CDR3 reads CASSQDTGGQGAVGYTF. The CDR3, as DNA: TGCGCCAGCAGCCAAGATACGGGAGGACAGGGGGCGGTTGGCTACACCTTC. The chain joins TRBV4-3 to TRBJ1-2; 11 bases match TRBD1. Germline CDR1 and CDR2: LGHNA and YSLEER. The CDR3 totals 17 residues. After removal of 0 bases from V and 7 bases from J, the junction contained 10 bases not matched to a gene.

J is TRBJ1-6 and V is TRBV27; D is ambiguous. The CDR3 covers 19 residues. Germline lookup yields CDR1 MNHEY and CDR2 SMNVEV (reference sequence). Trimming took 0 bases from V and 3 from J, leaving 18 bases between them. The CDR3: CASSLSPGLDDLYNSPLHF. The CDR3 DNA sequence: TGTGCCAGCAGTTTATCCCCCGGACTTGATGACCTCTATAATTCACCCCTCCACTTT.

The V call is TRBV15, the J call TRBJ1-2; D call uncertain. CDR3 length: 12 residues. Germline lookup yields CDR1 LNHNV and CDR2 YYDKDF (reference sequence). Trimming stripped 5 bases from V and 6 bases from J, with 10 bases between. CDR3 bases: TGTGCCACCAGCCCCCGAGGTGATGGCTACACCTTC. It yields the protein CATSPRGDGYTF.

V and J are TRBV28 and TRBJ2-1; the D is unclear. The CDR3 covers 13 residues. Germline values: CDR1 MDHEN, CDR2 SYDVKM. With 3 bases removed from V and 7 bases from J, the gap between germline ends came to 10 bases. As DNA, the CDR3 is TGTGCCAGCAGTTTGGAAGGGAAAAATGAGCAGTTCTTC. Protein product: CASSLEGKNEQFF.

The chain joins TRBV3-1 (or the pseudogene TRBV3-2) to TRBJ1-6; a weak D match, TRBD1 (6 bases). V shed 3 bases and J shed 9 bases, with 15 bases lying between them. CDR1 is LGHDT and CDR2 is YNNKEL in the germline V gene (reference sequence). The CDR3 contains 15 residues. The CDR3 nucleotides read TGTGCCAGCAGCCAGAAAGGACAGATCATTTCACCCCTCCACTTT. Protein: CASSQKGQIISPLHF.

The chain couples TRBV18 to TRBJ1-6, with D possibly being TRBD1 (5 bases). Trimming cost V 2 bases and J 9 bases, with 14 bases left between them. The CDR3 totals 15 residues. In germline, CDR1 is KGHSH, CDR2 LQKENI. This chain's CDR3 is CASSPGAPRSSPLHF. Written as DNA, the CDR3 is TGTGCCAGCTCACCAGGGGCCCCGCGGAGTTCACCCCTCCACTTT. The full variable domain, rest sourced from reference TRBV18 and TRBJ1-6, is NAGVMQNPRHLVRRRGQEARLRCSPMKGHSHVYWYRQLPEEGLKFMVYLQKENIIDESGMPKERFSAEFPKEGPSILRIQQVVRGDSAAYFCASSPGAPRSSPLHFGNGTRLTVT.

The chain has TRBV7-2 and TRBJ2-3; 10 bases agree with TRBD2. V shed 4 bases and J 10 bases; nucleotides not matched to a gene: 8. Looked up from germline, CDR1 is SGHTA and CDR2 is FQGNSA. The CDR3 totals 14 residues. The DNA for the CDR3 is TGTGCCAGCAGCTCTAGCGGGGGCCTTCGGGCGCAGTATTTT. Translating gives CASSSSGGLRAQYF. The whole variable domain, remainder taken from reference TRBV7-2 and TRBJ2-3, is GAGVSQSPSNKVTEKGKDVELRCDPISGHTALYWYRQSLGQGLEFLIYFQGNSAPDKSGLPSDRFSAERTGGSVSTLTIQRTQQEDSAVYLCASSSSGGLRAQYFGPGTRLTVL.

The rearrangement links TRBV7-8 to TRBJ2-2, with 9 positions matching TRBD1. CDR1 is SGHVS, CDR2 FQNEAQ, per germline. The CDR3 spans 16 residues. V lost 5 bases and J lost 0; bases outside the gene matches: 4. The CDR3 sequence is CASSRDRVANTGELFF. The CDR3 DNA follows: TGTGCCAGCAGCCGGGACAGGGTAGCGAACACCGGGGAGCTGTTTTTT.

The chain employs TRBV4-2 and TRBJ1-4, with 8 bases lining up with TRBD1. Germline V lookup: CDR1 LGHNA, CDR2 YNFKEQ. V shed 2 bases and J 7 bases; nucleotides not matched to a gene: 6. CDR3 length: 15 amino acids. Here the CDR3 DNA reads TGTGCCAGCAGCCAAACCGACAGGGGAAGTGAAAAACTGTTTTTT. Its protein product is CASSQTDRGSEKLFF.

The chain uses TRBV21-1 and TRBJ2-5; the listed D gene, TRBD2, was not tested against the DNA. TRBV21-1 is deemed a pseudogene. The CDR3 is 14 amino acids. CDR3 in amino acids: CASSEQSLGETQYF. The DNA for the CDR3 is TGTGCCAGCAGCGAACAAAGCCTCGGGGAGACCCAGTACTTC.

V and J are TRBV5-1 and TRBJ1-5; tentative D call: TRBD1 (5 bases). The CDR3 runs to 15 residues. In germline, CDR1 is SGHRS, CDR2 YFSETQ. Deletions cut 0 bases from V and 7 bases from J, with 14 bases between. CDR3 in amino acids: CASSLAGGSGQPQHF. The CDR3 nucleotides read TGCGCCAGCAGCTTGGCCGGGGGGTCGGGGCAGCCCCAGCATTTT.

J is TRBJ1-1 and V is TRBV5-6, with D unresolved. Germline V lookup: CDR1 SGHDT, CDR2 YYEEEE. Deletions cut 2 bases from V and 1 base from J, with 6 bases between. There are 13 residues in the CDR3. The CDR3 region is CASSFASNTEAFF. The CDR3 DNA sequence: TGTGCCAGCAGCTTCGCCTCGAACACTGAAGCTTTCTTT. Using reference TRBV5-6 and TRBJ1-1 for the parts outside the CDR3, the full variable domain is DAGVTQSPTHLIKTRGQQVTLRCSPKSGHDTVSWYQQALGQGPQFIFQYYEEEERQRGNFPDRFSGHQFPNYSSELNVNALLLGDSALYLCASSFASNTEAFFGQGTRLTVV.

Regarding this clone: The sample contains more than one DNA sequence encoding this CDR3. This rearrangement joins TRBV27 to TRBJ1-1; D gene unclear. With 2 bases removed from V and 1 base from J, the gap between germline ends came to 5 bases. The CDR3 covers 13 residues. In germline, CDR1 is MNHEY, CDR2 SMNVEV (reference sequence). CDR3 protein: CASSLAGNTEAFF. The CDR3 bases are TGTGCCAGCAGTTTAGCGGGGAACACTGAAGCTTTCTTT.